The text below deals with one T cell receptor beta chain. The data were taken from a study of CD8 T cells in Susac syndrome. Germline CDR1 and CDR2: SEHNR and FQNEAQ (reference sequence). After removal of 3 bases from V and 6 bases from J, the junction contained 9 bases not matched to a gene. This CDR3 spans 15 amino acids. The authors reverse transcribed about 0.45 to 1 ug RNA with random hexamers. TCRdb passed the immunoSEQ multiplex PCR reads through MiXCR, listing each CDR3 protein once. This table has 95,000 to 150,000 distinct CDR3 sequences, about 95% appearing once. Sequenced sample: CD8+ T cells from PBMCs. The sequence came from a human donor with Susac syndrome. J is TRBJ2-3 and V is TRBV7-9; 7 bases are shared with TRBD2. CDR3 protein: CASSLAGDPADTQYF. The CDR3 region has the DNA TGTGCCAGCAGCTTGGCGGGGGACCCCGCCGATACGCAGTATTTT.